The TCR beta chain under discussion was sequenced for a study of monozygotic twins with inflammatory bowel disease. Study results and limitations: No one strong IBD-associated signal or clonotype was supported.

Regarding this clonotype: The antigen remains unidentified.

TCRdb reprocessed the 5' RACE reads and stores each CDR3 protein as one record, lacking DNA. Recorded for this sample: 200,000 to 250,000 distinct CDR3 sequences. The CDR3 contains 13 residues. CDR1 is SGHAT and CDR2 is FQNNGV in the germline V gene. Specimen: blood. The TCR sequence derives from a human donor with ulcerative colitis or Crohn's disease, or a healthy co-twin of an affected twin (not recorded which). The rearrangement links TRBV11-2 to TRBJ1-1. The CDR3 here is CASLPQPNTEAFF.